Sequencing of this T cell receptor (beta chain) was carried out in a study of cytomegalovirus exposure and HLA in healthy donors. Between the trimmed V and J ends, which lost 5 bases and 0 bases, there was a span of 14 bases. CDR1 and CDR2 from the germline V gene are SEHNR and FQNEAQ (reference sequence). The CDR3 runs to 17 residues. The PCR employed 60 Vbeta primers together with 13 Jbeta primers. TCRdb keeps only in-frame clones here, not all; method: immunoSEQ multiplex PCR. The data contain 100,000 to 120,000 clones, around 76% of them singletons. The TCR originated in a man aged 40-49 years in good health and CMV-seropositive. The rearrangement joins TRBV7-9 to TRBJ2-6; possible D gene TRBD1, 6 bases. The sample taken for sequencing was PBMCs. The CDR3 here is CASSHRVAPSGANVLTF. Written as DNA, the CDR3 is TGTGCCAGCAGCCACAGGGTAGCCCCCTCTGGGGCCAACGTCCTGACTTTC.